The T cell receptor beta chain described here comes from a study of T-cell memory formation after mild COVID-19. Findings of the study overall: A subset of responding clones appeared in pre-infection memory, suggesting cross-reactive memory joined.

The ends were cut back, 7 bases at V and 4 bases at J, with 11 bases in the middle. CDR1 and CDR2 (germline): SNHLY, FYNNEI. The CDR3 is 13 residues long. In the case of this clonotype: Its cognate antigen is unknown.

Researchers used 5'RACE with constant-segment primers to make TCR alpha and TCR beta cDNA libraries that carry sample barcodes and UMIs. TCRdb re-analysed the 5' RACE reads in MiXCR, keeping a single row per CDR3 protein. Of 110,000 to 150,000 distinct CDR3 sequences listed, 20% to 25% are singletons. This chain uses TRBV2 with TRBJ2-1; D is unresolved. This receptor was taken from an adult woman who had mild COVID-19 (a few samples of this study predate the infection). Cell type and time point are not known. The specimen was PBMCs or a T cell subset sorted from them (not recorded which). In DNA, the CDR3 is TGTGCCAGCACCGGAGCCCCATACAATGAGCAGTTCTTC. Translating it yields CASTGAPYNEQFF.